Listed here are 18 T cell receptor beta chains from one sample, sequenced in a study of OX40 agonist ivuxolimab in advanced cancers. Sequencing used immunoSEQ multiplex PCR; TCRdb keeps in-frame clones, though not all of them. Of about 68,000 clones in the sample, around nine tenths were seen once. This material consisted of CD4+ or CD8+ T cells sorted from blood, taken in a trial of the OX40 agonist ivuxolimab. Source of these receptors: an adult with an advanced solid tumor such as melanoma, head and neck, liver or kidney cancer.

The chain employs TRBV20-1 and TRBJ1-1; D is unclear. This CDR3 has 11 residues. The germline V and J ends were trimmed by 6 bases and 4 bases, with 9 bases remaining between them. Germline-derived CDR1 and CDR2 are DFQATT and SNEGSKA (reference sequence). Here the CDR3 reads CSAGYGTEAFF. The CDR3 DNA follows: TGCAGTGCCGGCTACGGCACTGAAGCTTTCTTT.

The chain has TRBV2 and TRBJ2-3; 11 bases agree with TRBD2. CDR3 length: 16 amino acids. The V segment lost 2 bases and the J segment 4 bases; nucleotides outside the gene matches: 5. Per the germline V gene, CDR1 is SNHLY and CDR2 is FYNNEI. In nucleotides, the CDR3 is TGTGCCAGCAGTGAATTTCTAGCGGGGGGCCCAGATACGCAGTATTTT. This gives the protein CASSEFLAGGPDTQYF.

The rearrangement links TRBV14 to TRBJ1-2; D is unclear. Per germline, CDR1 SGHDN and CDR2 FVKESK. The V end was cut by 0 bases, the J end by 6 bases, with 23 bases between. This CDR3 region has 18 residues. CDR3 bases: TGTGCCAGCAGCCAAGATAAAAAGACTTTCTGGGCGTGGGATGGCTACACCTTC. Its translation: CASSQDKKTFWAWDGYTF.

The chain uses TRBV5-1 and TRBJ2-2; no clear D gene. Germline CDR1 SGHRS, CDR2 YFSETQ. The CDR3 spans 11 residues. V was shortened by 5 bases and J by 6 bases, with 5 bases between the two germline ends. The chain's CDR3 is CASRAAGELFF. CDR3 coding DNA: TGCGCCAGCAGGGCTGCCGGGGAGCTGTTTTTT. Looking up the rest from reference TRBV5-1 and TRBJ2-2 gives the full variable domain: KAGVTQTPRYLIKTRGQQVTLSCSPISGHRSVSWYQQTPGQGLQFLFEYFSETQRNKGNFPGRFSGRQFSNSRSEMNVSTLELGDSALYLCASRAAGELFFGEGSRLTVL.

This chain joins TRBV9 and TRBJ1-5; D uncertain. V lost 4 bases and J 8 bases, leaving 13 bases between the germline ends. The CDR3 length is 13 residues. Germline V lookup: CDR1 SGDLS, CDR2 YYNGEE. This chain's CDR3 is CASSPTGIEPQHF. The CDR3 nucleotides are TGTGCCAGCAGCCCTACGGGGATCGAGCCCCAGCATTTT.

The chain carries TRBV7-9 and TRBJ2-5; TRBD2 agrees at 8 bases. CDR1 is SEHNR, CDR2 FQNEAQ, per germline (reference sequence). Trimming took 5 bases from V and 5 from J; bases not matched to a gene: 7. This CDR3 comprises 14 residues. CDR3 in DNA: TGTGCCAGCAGCCCGTTAGCGGGATGGGAGACCCAGTACTTC. Amino acids: CASSPLAGWETQYF. Full variable domain (rest looked up from reference TRBV7-9 and TRBJ2-5): DTGVSQNPRHKITKRGQNVTFRCDPISEHNRLYWYRQTLGQGPEFLTYFQNEAQLEKSRLLSDRFSAERPKGSFSTLEIQRTEQGDSAMYLCASSPLAGWETQYFGPGTRLLVL.

This clone was seen once. The chain carries TRBV9 and TRBJ1-1; 7 bases line up with TRBD1. Germline CDR1 and CDR2: SGDLS and YYNGEE. With 3 bases clipped from V and 0 bases from J, the junction kept 5 bases outside the gene matches. The CDR3 is 15 amino acids. As DNA, the CDR3 is TGTGCCAGCAGCGGACAGGGCCTGATGAACACTGAAGCTTTCTTT. Its protein is CASSGQGLMNTEAFF.

J is TRBJ2-1 and V is TRBV27; D is ambiguous. V shed 2 bases and J shed 7 bases, with 3 bases lying between them. This CDR3 contains 11 residues. In germline, CDR1 is MNHEY, CDR2 SMNVEV (reference sequence). CDR3: CASSLLNEQFF. CDR3 coding DNA: TGTGCCAGCAGTTTACTGAATGAGCAGTTCTTC.

As to this clone: Its ends do not fully match the called genes, so a read error is possible. This CDR3 reads CASSLGSGYREKLFF. CDR3 nucleotides: TGTGCTAGCAGCTTAGGTAGTGGATACCGGGAAAAACTGTTTTTT. J is TRBJ1-4 and V is TRBV7-7; D not resolved. There are 15 residues in the CDR3. Germline CDR1 reads SSHAT; CDR2 reads FNYEAQ (reference sequence).

The gene calls are TRBV5-1 and TRBJ1-1, with D unresolved. The CDR3 covers 14 residues. The germline V and J ends were trimmed by 0 bases and 6 bases, with 12 bases remaining between them. Germline CDR1 and CDR2: SGHRS and YFSETQ. The CDR3 loop reads CASSLDVLGAEAFF. Here the CDR3 DNA reads TGCGCCAGCAGCTTGGATGTTCTGGGAGCTGAAGCTTTCTTT. The complete variable domain, with remaining parts taken from reference TRBV5-1 and TRBJ1-1, reads KAGVTQTPRYLIKTRGQQVTLSCSPISGHRSVSWYQQTPGQGLQFLFEYFSETQRNKGNFPGRFSGRQFSNSRSEMNVSTLELGDSALYLCASSLDVLGAEAFFGQGTRLTVV.

CDR3 protein: CASSLLTNTEAFF. The CDR3 coding sequence is TGTGCCAGCAGCTTACTAACGAACACTGAAGCTTTCTTT. The V call is TRBV7-9, the J call TRBJ1-1; D not certain. The CDR3 runs 13 residues. Trimming cost V 2 bases and J 1 base, with 5 bases left between them. Per the germline V gene, CDR1 is SEHNR and CDR2 is FQNEAQ (reference sequence). The whole variable domain, filled in from reference TRBV7-9 and TRBJ1-1, reads DTGVSQNPRHKITKRGQNVTFRCDPISEHNRLYWYRQTLGQGPEFLTYFQNEAQLEKSRLLSDRFSAERPKGSFSTLEIQRTEQGDSAMYLCASSLLTNTEAFFGQGTRLTVV.

The V call is TRBV28, the J call TRBJ1-2; unclear D gene. The CDR3 runs to 14 residues. V was trimmed by 1 base and J by 8 bases, leaving 14 bases between them. Germline V gene lookup returns CDR1 MDHEN and CDR2 SYDVKM. The CDR3 loop reads CASSLSIQPRGYTF. The CDR3 nucleotides read TGTGCCAGCAGTTTATCAATCCAGCCAAGGGGCTACACCTTC.

The CDR3 protein is CATSRDIMNTEAFF. The CDR3 nucleotides read TGTGCCACCAGCAGAGACATCATGAACACTGAAGCTTTCTTT. The rearrangement joins TRBV15 to TRBJ1-1; no clear D. The CDR3 loop spans 14 amino acids. V was shortened by 0 bases and J by 0 bases, with 5 bases between the two germline ends. CDR1 LNHNV and CDR2 YYDKDF come from the germline V gene (reference sequence). Supplemented by reference TRBV15 and TRBJ1-1, the full variable domain reads DAMVIQNPRYQVTQFGKPVTLSCSQTLNHNVMYWYQQKSSQAPKLLFHYYDKDFNNEADTPDNFQSRRPNTSFCFLDIRSPGLGDTAMYLCATSRDIMNTEAFFGQGTRLTVV.

The chain employs TRBV19 and TRBJ2-7; the D call may be TRBD1 or TRBD2 (5 bases each). The germline gives CDR1 LNHDA, CDR2 SQIVND (reference sequence). The V end was cut by 6 bases, the J end by 3 bases, with 18 bases between. The CDR3 covers 15 residues. In DNA, the CDR3 is TGTGCCAGTAGGACCGGGACCGATACATTCTACGAGCAGTACTTC. Translated: CASRTGTDTFYEQYF. Combining the CDR3 with reference TRBV19 and TRBJ2-7 gives the whole variable domain DGGITQSPKYLFRKEGQNVTLSCEQNLNHDAMYWYRQDPGQGLRLIYYSQIVNDFQKGDIAEGYSVSREKKESFPLTVTSAQKNPTAFYLCASRTGTDTFYEQYFGPGTRLTVT.

This clone was seen a few times. The CDR3 DNA is TGTGCCAGCAGCTTGGGGTTCAACGAGCAGTACTTC. The encoded protein is CASSLGFNEQYF. V and J are TRBV5-6 and TRBJ2-7; D call uncertain. CDR1 and CDR2 from the germline V gene are SGHDT and YYEEEE. V gave up 0 bases and J gave up 5 bases, with 6 bases separating them. This CDR3 is built from 12 residues.

As DNA, the CDR3 is TGTGCCAGCAGTTTCCCGGGACAGGGCTTAGATACGCAGTATTTT. Its translation: CASSFPGQGLDTQYF. The V gene is TRBV7-9, the J gene TRBJ2-3; TRBD1 aligns across 9 bases. The length of the CDR3 is 15 residues. The V gene end was trimmed by 6 bases and the J gene end by 5 bases; junction bases not matched to a gene: 9. Per the germline V gene, CDR1 is SEHNR and CDR2 is FQNEAQ (reference sequence).

The chain combines TRBV28 with TRBJ1-1; D possibly corresponds to TRBD1 (6 bases). Germline V gene lookup returns CDR1 MDHEN and CDR2 SYDVKM. The CDR3 consists of 15 residues. Trimming took off 4 bases at V and 0 bases at J, with 12 bases between the two ends. Here the CDR3 reads CASSSYRVMNTEAFF. CDR3 DNA: TGTGCCAGCAGTTCATACAGGGTCATGAACACTGAAGCTTTCTTT.

The gene calls are TRBV28 and TRBJ2-5; the D is unclear. This CDR3 is 15 amino acids long. Deletions cut 5 bases from V and 5 bases from J, with 18 bases between. The V gene's germline CDR1 is MDHEN and CDR2 SYDVKM. The CDR3 region is CASSPRNERVETQYF. Written as DNA, the CDR3 is TGTGCCAGCAGTCCGCGGAATGAGCGTGTGGAGACCCAGTACTTC. Looking up the rest from reference TRBV28 and TRBJ2-5 gives the full variable domain: DVKVTQSSRYLVKRTGEKVFLECVQDMDHENMFWYRQDPGLGLRLIYFSYDVKMKEKGDIPEGYSVSREKKERFSLILESASTNQTSMYLCASSPRNERVETQYFGPGTRLLVL.